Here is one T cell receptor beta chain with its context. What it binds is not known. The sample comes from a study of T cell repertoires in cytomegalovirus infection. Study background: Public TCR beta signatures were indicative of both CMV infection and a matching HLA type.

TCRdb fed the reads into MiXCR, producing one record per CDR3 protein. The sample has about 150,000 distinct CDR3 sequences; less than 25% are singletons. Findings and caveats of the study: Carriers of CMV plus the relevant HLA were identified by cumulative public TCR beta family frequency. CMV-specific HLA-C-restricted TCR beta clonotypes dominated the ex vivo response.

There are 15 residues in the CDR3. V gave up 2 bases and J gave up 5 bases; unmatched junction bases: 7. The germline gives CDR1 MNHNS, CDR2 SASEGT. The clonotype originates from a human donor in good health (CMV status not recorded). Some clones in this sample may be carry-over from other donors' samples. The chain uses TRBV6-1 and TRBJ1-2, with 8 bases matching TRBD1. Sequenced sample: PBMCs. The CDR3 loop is CASSEYVTGEYGYTF. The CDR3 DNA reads TGTGCCAGCAGTGAATACGTGACAGGGGAATATGGCTACACCTTC.